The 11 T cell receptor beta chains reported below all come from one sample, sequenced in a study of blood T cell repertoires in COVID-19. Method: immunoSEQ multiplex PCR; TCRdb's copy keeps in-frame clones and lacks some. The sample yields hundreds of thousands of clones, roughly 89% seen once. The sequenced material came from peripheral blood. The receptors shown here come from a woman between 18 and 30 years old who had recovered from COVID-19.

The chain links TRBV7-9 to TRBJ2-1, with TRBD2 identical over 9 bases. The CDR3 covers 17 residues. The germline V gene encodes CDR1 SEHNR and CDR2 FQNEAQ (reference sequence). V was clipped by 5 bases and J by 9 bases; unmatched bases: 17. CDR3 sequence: CASSPPPSSGRSFEQFF. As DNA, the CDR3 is TGTGCCAGCAGCCCACCCCCGAGTAGCGGGAGATCTTTTGAGCAGTTCTTC.

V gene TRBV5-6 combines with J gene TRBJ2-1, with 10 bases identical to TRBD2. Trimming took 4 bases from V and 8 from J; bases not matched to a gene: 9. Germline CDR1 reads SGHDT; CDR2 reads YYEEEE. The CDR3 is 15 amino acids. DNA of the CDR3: TGTGCCAGCAGCGTACTAAGCGGGAGGGTCTATGAGCAGTTCTTC. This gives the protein CASSVLSGRVYEQFF.

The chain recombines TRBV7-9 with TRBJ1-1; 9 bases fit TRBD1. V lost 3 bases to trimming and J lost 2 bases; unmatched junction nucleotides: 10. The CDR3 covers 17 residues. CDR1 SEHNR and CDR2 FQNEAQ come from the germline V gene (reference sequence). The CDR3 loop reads CASSFLRGTGKNTEAFF. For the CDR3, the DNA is TGTGCCAGCAGCTTTTTGCGCGGGACAGGGAAAAACACTGAAGCTTTCTTT. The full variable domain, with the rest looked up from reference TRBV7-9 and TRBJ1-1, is DTGVSQNPRHKITKRGQNVTFRCDPISEHNRLYWYRQTLGQGPEFLTYFQNEAQLEKSRLLSDRFSAERPKGSFSTLEIQRTEQGDSAMYLCASSFLRGTGKNTEAFFGQGTRLTVV.

The CDR3 sequence is CASRTGRETQYF. The CDR3 nucleotides are TGTGCCTCTAGGACAGGGAGGGAGACCCAGTACTTC. The chain carries TRBV28 and TRBJ2-5; 8 positions agree with TRBD1. With V trimmed by 11 bases and J by 5 bases, 7 bases remained unmatched. CDR3 length: 12 amino acids. Per the germline V gene, CDR1 is MDHEN and CDR2 is SYDVKM.

Here the CDR3 DNA reads TGTGCCAGCAGCCATACAGGGGGGGGCACAGATACGCAGTATTTT. Translated, it gives CASSHTGGGTDTQYF. This sequence joins TRBV3-1 (or the pseudogene TRBV3-2) and TRBJ2-3; weak D call: TRBD1 (8 bases). Between the trimmed V and J ends, which lost 3 bases and 1 base, there was a span of 11 bases. The CDR3 is 15 amino acids. Germline CDR1 reads LGHDT; CDR2 reads YNNKEL (reference sequence).

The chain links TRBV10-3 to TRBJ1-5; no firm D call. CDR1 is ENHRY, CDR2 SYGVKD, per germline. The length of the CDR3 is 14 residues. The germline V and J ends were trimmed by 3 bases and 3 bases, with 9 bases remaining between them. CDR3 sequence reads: CAISEGLINQPQHF. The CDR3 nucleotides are TGTGCCATCAGTGAAGGACTGATCAATCAGCCCCAGCATTTT.

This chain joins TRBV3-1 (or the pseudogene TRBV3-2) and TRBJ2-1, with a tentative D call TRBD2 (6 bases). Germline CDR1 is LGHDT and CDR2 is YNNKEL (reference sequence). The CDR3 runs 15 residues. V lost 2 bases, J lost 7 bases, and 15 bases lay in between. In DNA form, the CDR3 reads TGTGCCAGCAGCCAACGACCCGGGAGTTCGAATGAGCAGTTCTTC. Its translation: CASSQRPGSSNEQFF.

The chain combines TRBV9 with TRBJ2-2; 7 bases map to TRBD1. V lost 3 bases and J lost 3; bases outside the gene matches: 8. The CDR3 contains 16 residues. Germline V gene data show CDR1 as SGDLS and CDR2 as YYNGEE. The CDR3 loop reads CASSAQGQGYTGELFF. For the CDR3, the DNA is TGTGCCAGCAGCGCACAGGGGCAGGGGTACACCGGGGAGCTGTTTTTT.

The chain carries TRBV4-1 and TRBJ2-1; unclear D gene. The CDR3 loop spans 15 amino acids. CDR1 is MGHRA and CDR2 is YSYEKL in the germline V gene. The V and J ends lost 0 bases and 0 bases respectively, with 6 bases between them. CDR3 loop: CASSQDLSSYNEQFF. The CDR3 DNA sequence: TGCGCCAGCAGCCAAGATCTCAGCTCCTACAATGAGCAGTTCTTC.

This CDR3 is CASSSSRTNYGYTF. Written as DNA, the CDR3 is TGTGCCAGCAGCTCGAGCCGTACTAACTATGGCTACACCTTC. The V gene is TRBV11-2, the J gene TRBJ1-2, with D uncertain. The V end lost 4 bases, the J end lost 0 bases, and 9 bases lay between the germline ends. The CDR3 length is 14 residues. Germline lookup yields CDR1 SGHAT and CDR2 FQNNGV. Drawing the rest from reference TRBV11-2 and TRBJ1-2, the complete variable domain is EAGVAQSPRYKIIEKRQSVAFWCNPISGHATLYWYQQILGQGPKLLIQFQNNGVVDDSQLPKDRFSAERLKGVDSTLKIQPAKLEDSAVYLCASSSSRTNYGYTFGSGTRLTVV.

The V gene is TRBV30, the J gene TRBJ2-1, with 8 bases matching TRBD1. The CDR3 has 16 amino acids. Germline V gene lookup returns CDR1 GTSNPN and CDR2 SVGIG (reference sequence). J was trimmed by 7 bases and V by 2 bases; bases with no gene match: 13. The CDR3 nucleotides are TGTGCCTGGAGTCCCTCCCTTTTTACAGGGGGGAATGAGCAGTTCTTC. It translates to CAWSPSLFTGGNEQFF.